The clone carrying this TCR beta chain came up a few times. The source of the sample is a study of blood T cell repertoires in COVID-19. This table comes from immunoSEQ multiplex PCR, and its TCRdb copy is limited to in-frame clones, with some not included. The sample includes over 200,000 clones, 86% of them seen just once. V shed 8 bases, J shed 4 bases, and the junction held 9 bases outside the gene matches. The CDR3 extends over 15 amino acids. Germline V gene lookup returns CDR1 SGHTA and CDR2 FQGNSA. The sequence was collected from a man aged 25 to 40 who had recovered from COVID-19. The chain combines TRBV7-2 with TRBJ2-1, with 9 bases identical to TRBD2. The sequenced material came from peripheral blood. The CDR3 loop reads CASFVTSGPYNEQFF. The CDR3 DNA follows: TGTGCCAGCTTCGTTACTAGCGGGCCGTACAATGAGCAGTTCTTC.